This TCR beta chain was captured by sequencing in a study of identical twins. Overall study findings and caveats: Its conclusions, products of cross-sectional statistical analysis, did not come from following the same donors. Researchers reported weaker excess twin sharing in beta out-of-frame sequences. Analyses of zero insertions could, in part, be confounded by invariant MAIT and iNKT cells.

MiXCR, applied by TCRdb to the 5' RACE reads, yields one record per CDR3 protein. The sample contains roughly 570,000 distinct CDR3 sequences, 9% to 10% of which appear only once. With no exceptions, donors were healthy Caucasians. This clonotype was counted ten times or more. Its antigen is unknown. These data were also filed under a second study, of yellow fever vaccine responses in identical twins.

The sample was PBMCs. The sequence derives from a woman younger than 35 in good health.

This chain's CDR3 is CASSRKANSDVDEQFF. The CDR3 DNA reads TGCGCCAGCAGCCGGAAGGCTAACTCGGACGTCGATGAGCAGTTCTTC. The chain has TRBV4-3 and TRBJ2-1; D uncertain. Trimming shortened V by 4 bases and J by 8 bases, and 21 bases separated the two germline ends. Per germline, CDR1 LGHNA and CDR2 YSLEER. This CDR3 comprises 16 residues.